Each of the 20 T cell receptor beta chains below was sequenced from the same sample in a study of blood T cell repertoires in COVID-19. Assay used: immunoSEQ multiplex PCR; TCRdb lists only in-frame clones, some missing. The sample holds 200,000 or so clones, 81% seen once. The specimen was peripheral blood. Source of these receptors: a woman of 80 years or more with COVID-19, enrolled during active disease.

The J gene is TRBJ2-7, the V gene TRBV9; TRBD1 matches at 7 bases. The junction had 6 bases not matched to a gene; V was cut back by 0 bases and J by 6 bases. The CDR3 is made up of 14 amino acids. In germline, CDR1 is SGDLS, CDR2 YYNGEE. CDR3 nucleotide sequence: TGTGCCAGCAGCGTAGGAGGGGGCAGGGTCGAGCAGTACTTC. Translation gives CASSVGGGRVEQYF.

This clone was detected once. The CDR3 region is CASSFGQGHGYTF. For the CDR3, the DNA is TGTGCCAGCAGTTTCGGACAGGGTCATGGCTACACCTTC. The V gene is TRBV27, the J gene TRBJ1-2, with 8 positions matching TRBD1. Germline-derived CDR1 and CDR2 are MNHEY and SMNVEV (reference sequence). The CDR3 covers 13 residues. V lost 3 bases and J lost 6; bases outside the gene matches: 3.

The V gene is TRBV10-3, the J gene TRBJ2-1; 7 bases are a match to TRBD2. The CDR3 sequence is 13 residues long. V lost 3 bases to trimming and J lost 7 bases; unmatched junction nucleotides: 3. From germline, CDR1 is ENHRY and CDR2 SYGVKD. CDR3 amino acids: CAISDGRLNEQFF. In DNA, the CDR3 is TGTGCCATCAGTGACGGGAGGTTGAATGAGCAGTTCTTC.

The V call is TRBV16, the J call TRBJ1-2; TRBD1 aligns across 7 bases. Per the germline V gene, CDR1 is KGHSY and CDR2 is FQNENV. V trimming: 0 bases; J trimming: 14 bases; junction bases outside the gene matches: 9. This CDR3 contains 13 residues. The CDR3 nucleotides are TGTGCCAGCAGCCAATCGGAAGTGGGACAGAGGACCTTC. Encoded protein: CASSQSEVGQRTF.

The CDR3 sequence is CASSERGKRTTGELFF. CDR3 nucleotide sequence: TGTGCCAGCAGTGAACGGGGTAAGAGAACCACCGGGGAGCTGTTTTTT. V gene TRBV6-4 combines with J gene TRBJ2-2, with TRBD2 as a possible D gene (5 bases). V was shortened by 3 bases and J by 4 bases, with 15 bases between the two germline ends. In germline, CDR1 is MRHNA, CDR2 SNTAGT. This CDR3 is 16 amino acids long.

This chain connects TRBV27 to TRBJ2-3; maybe TRBD2 (7 bases). The V end lost 2 bases, the J end lost 2 bases, and 23 bases lay between the germline ends. There are 19 residues in the CDR3. Germline values: CDR1 MNHEY, CDR2 SMNVEV (reference sequence). The CDR3 protein is CASSLRGGRCGNVTDTQYF. The CDR3 nucleotides are TGTGCCAGCAGTTTAAGGGGGGGCCGATGCGGGAACGTCACAGATACGCAGTATTTT.

This rearrangement joins TRBV27 to TRBJ2-7, with TRBD1 as a possible D gene (6 bases). The germline V and J ends were trimmed by 7 bases and 3 bases, with 19 bases remaining between them. The length of the CDR3 is 15 residues. CDR1 and CDR2 from the germline V gene are MNHEY and SMNVEV (reference sequence). CDR3 DNA: TGTGCCAGCACTCCTCAACCGACAGGCTACTACGAGCAGTACTTC. Encoded protein: CASTPQPTGYYEQYF.

This clone was seen only once. The chain couples TRBV6-6 to TRBJ2-3, with a tentative D call TRBD2 (6 bases). This CDR3 is built from 15 residues. Germline V gene data show CDR1 as MNHNY and CDR2 as SVGAGI (reference sequence). The V gene lost 6 bases and the J gene lost 0 bases, with 13 bases spanning the gap. This CDR3 reads CASSHWDLSTDTQYF. The DNA for the CDR3 is TGTGCCAGCAGCCACTGGGACTTAAGCACAGATACGCAGTATTTT.

The chain recombines TRBV19 with TRBJ2-3; tentative D call: TRBD1 (6 bases). The ends were cut back, 3 bases at V and 4 bases at J, with 14 bases in the middle. Germline CDR1 LNHDA, CDR2 SQIVND (reference sequence). The length of the CDR3 is 15 residues. The CDR3 loop reads CASSMMAQGSDTQYF. The CDR3 coding sequence is TGTGCCAGTAGTATGATGGCTCAGGGGTCAGATACGCAGTATTTT. The complete variable domain, with remaining parts taken from reference TRBV19 and TRBJ2-3, reads DGGITQSPKYLFRKEGQNVTLSCEQNLNHDAMYWYRQDPGQGLRLIYYSQIVNDFQKGDIAEGYSVSREKKESFPLTVTSAQKNPTAFYLCASSMMAQGSDTQYFGPGTRLTVL.

The rearrangement uses TRBV13 and TRBJ2-7; TRBD1 aligns across 8 bases. Germline loops: CDR1 PRHDT, CDR2 FYEKMQ (reference sequence). CDR3 size: 16 residues. The V segment lost 0 bases and the J segment 4 bases; nucleotides outside the gene matches: 8. CDR3 amino acids: CASSLGSGTGSYEQYF. CDR3 nucleotide sequence: TGTGCCAGCAGCTTAGGGTCCGGGACAGGATCGTACGAGCAGTACTTC.

This rearrangement joins TRBV19 to TRBJ2-7; 8 positions agree with TRBD1. CDR1 and CDR2 from the germline V gene are LNHDA and SQIVND (reference sequence). V lost 5 bases and J lost 4; bases outside the gene matches: 10. The CDR3 covers 15 residues. CDR3 nucleotides: TGTGCCAGTAGTTCCCGGACAGGGAGTCCTTACGAGCAGTACTTC. Its translation: CASSSRTGSPYEQYF.

The chain has TRBV6-1 and TRBJ1-5; perhaps TRBD1 as D (6 bases). CDR3 size: 16 residues. V shed 2 bases and J shed 1 base, with 12 bases lying between them. Per germline, CDR1 MNHNS and CDR2 SASEGT. CDR3 residues: CASSEIGGLSNQPQHF. The CDR3 nucleotides are TGTGCCAGCAGTGAAATTGGGGGCCTCAGCAATCAGCCCCAGCATTTT.

V and J are TRBV11-3 and TRBJ1-1; a weak D match, TRBD1 (5 bases). V was clipped by 3 bases and J by 3 bases, with 11 bases between them. Germline CDR1 SGHNT, CDR2 YENEEA. The CDR3 loop spans 14 amino acids. Here the CDR3 DNA reads TGTGCCAGCAGCTTGGGGGGTTCGGACACTGAAGCTTTCTTT. Residues: CASSLGGSDTEAFF.

This rearrangement joins TRBV7-9 to TRBJ1-1; TRBD1 aligns across 7 bases. The CDR3 covers 14 residues. CDR1 and CDR2 (germline): SEHNR, FQNEAQ (reference sequence). V was clipped by 4 bases and J by 8 bases; unmatched bases: 10. The CDR3 bases are TGTGCCAGCAGCTCGCAACGAACAGGGGCCGAAGCTTTCTTT. Amino acid sequence: CASSSQRTGAEAFF.

Here the CDR3 DNA reads TGTGCCAGCAGCCAAGAAGAAGCCGCATCGGGGACCCAGTACTTC. Its protein is CASSQEEAASGTQYF. The chain recombines TRBV3-1 (or the pseudogene TRBV3-2) with TRBJ2-5; D uncertain. The CDR3 totals 15 residues. CDR1 and CDR2 from the germline V gene are LGHDT and YNNKEL (reference sequence). The V end lost 0 bases, the J end lost 7 bases, and 15 bases lay between the germline ends.

The genes are TRBV5-4 and TRBJ1-1, with no clear D. Trimming cost V 1 base and J 4 bases, with 8 bases left between them. This CDR3 is 13 amino acids long. Germline CDR1 is SGHNT and CDR2 is YYREEE (reference sequence). The CDR3 coding sequence is TGTGCCAGCAGCTTGCAGCGTGGCACTGAAGCTTTCTTT. The encoded protein is CASSLQRGTEAFF.

There are a few counts of this clone. This chain uses TRBV2 with TRBJ2-7, with 10 bases fitting TRBD2. In germline, CDR1 is SNHLY, CDR2 FYNNEI. V was pared by 5 bases and J by 2 bases, with 6 bases of the junction left unmatched. This CDR3 has 15 amino acids. CDR3 in amino acids: CASSPSSGGAYEQYF. CDR3 nucleotides: TGTGCCAGCAGTCCCTCTAGCGGGGGAGCCTACGAGCAGTACTTC.

J is TRBJ1-1 and V is TRBV11-3; D might be TRBD1 (5 bases). The germline V and J ends were trimmed by 5 bases and 1 base, with 14 bases remaining between them. The CDR3 length is 15 residues. The germline V gene encodes CDR1 SGHNT and CDR2 YENEEA. CDR3 DNA sequence: TGTGCCAGCAGCACTAGAGGGGAGGGGAACACTGAAGCTTTCTTT. This translates into CASSTRGEGNTEAFF.

The V gene is TRBV7-9, the J gene TRBJ1-5, with D possibly matching TRBD1 (6 bases). The CDR3 loop spans 17 amino acids. The V end lost 3 bases, the J end lost 3 bases, and 18 bases lay between the germline ends. Germline assignment: CDR1 SEHNR and CDR2 FQNEAQ (reference sequence). The CDR3 sequence: CASSLGPRGAINQPQHF. For the CDR3, the DNA is TGTGCCAGCAGCTTGGGGCCCAGGGGCGCCATCAATCAGCCCCAGCATTTT.

The chain joins TRBV2 to TRBJ2-7, with 7 bases identical to TRBD1. The V and J ends lost 2 bases and 7 bases, in that order; junction bases with no gene match: 14. Germline assignment: CDR1 SNHLY and CDR2 FYNNEI. The CDR3 runs to 16 residues. CDR3 DNA: TGTGCCAGCAGTGAAAAGCCGGGACAGCCAGTGCGGGAGCAGTACTTC. Translation gives CASSEKPGQPVREQYF.